The rows below give T cell receptor beta chains drawn from one sample of a study of shared clonotypes between healthy human individuals. Data came from immunoSEQ multiplex PCR; TCRdb stores just in-frame clones and leaves some out. The table lists some 1,100,000 clones, about 80% of them singletons. The specimen was memory CD4+ T cells from PBMCs. The receptors shown here come from a man younger than 30 in good health. Some clones in this sample may be carry-over from other donors' samples. Each CDR3 is given with its conserved first and last residue. Each record gives: J gene, clone size, V gene, CDR3 protein. Only some rows state a clone size, as once, few, many or a class for expanded clones.

TRBJ1-2,.,TRBV5-1,CASSFDDPLGYTF
TRBJ1-6,.,TRBV29-1,CSVGAGGDSPLHF
TRBJ1-5,few,TRBV6-6,CASTAGNQPQHF
TRBJ1-5,.,TRBV2,CASSPTGGRNQPQHF
TRBJ1-2,.,TRBV27,CASSLSVVGRPTTNYGYTF
TRBJ2-7,.,TRBV28,CASSLDNEQYF
TRBJ1-1,few,TRBV9,CASSTGQGRSEAFF
TRBJ2-5,.,TRBV14,CASRQSQETQYF
TRBJ2-7,.,TRBV28,CASSLEGYYEQYF
TRBJ2-3,.,TRBV27,CARSDFRTVSTDTQYF
TRBJ2-1,.,TRBV19,CASSIAGRGNNEQFF
TRBJ2-4,many,TRBV13,CASSRGRGGNIQYF
TRBJ2-7,.,TRBV7-8,CASSLGIDSEQYF
TRBJ1-1,.,TRBV9,CASSPQVEIRNTEAFF
TRBJ1-1,.,TRBV5-5,CASSLRLRRVMNTEAFF
TRBJ1-4,few,TRBV25-1,CASSEGRGANEKLFF
TRBJ2-1,once,TRBV4-2,CASSQDPSGTSYNEQFF
TRBJ1-2,.,TRBV7-8,CAIGGGGYGYTF
TRBJ2-7,.,TRBV5-1,CASSLRVGKDYEQYF
TRBJ2-4,.,TRBV5-4,CASSLGVAKNIQYF
TRBJ2-4,.,TRBV6-5,CASSYSTSTKNIQYF
TRBJ2-7,.,TRBV4-3,CASSQESGLDEQYF
TRBJ1-4,.,TRBV28,CASGVTGGDEKLFF
TRBJ2-7,.,TRBV21-1,CASSKGLKDF
TRBJ2-1,.,TRBV7-3,CASSYSGGLYNEQFF
TRBJ1-2,.,TRBV25-1,CASSDRTGKYGYTF
TRBJ1-2,.,TRBV5-1,CASSSQGANYGYTF
TRBJ1-5,.,TRBV27,CASGGNQPQHF
TRBJ2-7,once,TRBV6-1,CASMETGFTEQYF